This passage covers 9 T cell receptor beta chains from one sample sequenced in a study of human T cells and chemical hapten exposure. For the library, individual cDNA molecules each received unique molecular identifiers. TCRdb re-derived calls from the reads in MiXCR, one entry per CDR3 protein. The profile shows about 120,000 distinct CDR3 sequences, more than 8.5% of them singletons. The study extracted total RNA from unfractionated whole blood. Sample: whole blood. Source of these receptors: a human donor in good health. Some clones in this sample may be carry-over from other donors' samples.

This clonotype was found a few times. The CDR3 loop is CASSLSRPHTEAFF. The DNA for the CDR3 is TGCGCCAGCAGCTTGAGTCGGCCGCACACTGAAGCTTTCTTT. The chain carries TRBV5-1 and TRBJ1-1; D remains ambiguous. This CDR3 contains 14 residues. In germline, CDR1 is SGHRS, CDR2 YFSETQ. The V and J ends lost 1 base and 3 bases respectively, with 10 bases between them. Full variable domain (missing parts from reference TRBV5-1 and TRBJ1-1): KAGVTQTPRYLIKTRGQQVTLSCSPISGHRSVSWYQQTPGQGLQFLFEYFSETQRNKGNFPGRFSGRQFSNSRSEMNVSTLELGDSALYLCASSLSRPHTEAFFGQGTRLTVV.

This clonotype was recorded a few times. V and J are TRBV6-5 and TRBJ1-2; D is possibly TRBD1 (6 bases). Trimming pared 2 bases from V and 8 bases from J, leaving 6 bases between. The germline CDR1 and CDR2 sequences are MNHEY and SVGAGI. This CDR3 contains 11 residues. The CDR3 spells CASSYGGGYTF. The CDR3 region has the DNA TGTGCCAGCAGTTACGGGGGCGGCTACACCTTC.

The chain combines TRBV20-1 with TRBJ2-1; TRBD2 aligns across 12 bases. The germline CDR1 and CDR2 sequences are DFQATT and SNEGSKA (reference sequence). The CDR3 is 13 residues long. The V gene end was trimmed by 3 bases and the J gene end by 11 bases; junction bases not matched to a gene: 5. CDR3: CSARGLAGAKQFF. For the CDR3, the DNA is TGCAGTGCTAGGGGACTAGCGGGTGCAAAGCAGTTCTTC.

This clonotype was seen more than once but under ten times. The chain uses TRBV19 and TRBJ2-7, with D unresolved. V lost 5 bases, J lost 0 bases, and 11 bases lay in between. The germline CDR1 and CDR2 sequences are LNHDA and SQIVND (reference sequence). There are 14 residues in the CDR3. For the CDR3, the DNA is TGTGCCAGTAGTCCCAGGTCCAGCTCCTACGAGCAGTACTTC. Translating it yields CASSPRSSSYEQYF.

V usage is TRBV29-1 and J usage is TRBJ2-1; tentatively, D is TRBD2 (6 bases). This CDR3 has 13 amino acids. V was shortened by 4 bases and J by 7 bases, with 14 bases between the two germline ends. Germline V lookup: CDR1 SQVTM, CDR2 ANQGSEA. The CDR3 nucleotides read TGCAGCGTTGGCGGGGTCCTTCGGAATGAGCAGTTCTTC. Encoded protein: CSVGGVLRNEQFF.

This chain uses TRBV5-4 with TRBJ2-1, with 11 bases lining up with TRBD1. Trimming cost V 3 bases and J 2 bases; bases outside gene matches: 1. CDR1 is SGHNT, CDR2 YYREEE, per germline (reference sequence). The CDR3 is 15 amino acids. The CDR3: CASSSDRGPYNEQFF. For the CDR3, the DNA is TGTGCCAGCAGCTCGGACAGGGGGCCCTACAATGAGCAGTTCTTC.

This clonotype was counted many times. J is TRBJ1-6 and V is TRBV12-3 or TRBV12-4, with 7 bases fitting TRBD1. This CDR3 has 15 residues. The V gene end was trimmed by 6 bases and the J gene end by 9 bases; junction bases not matched to a gene: 11. For the CDR3, the DNA is TGTGCCAGCAGCATGCCGGGACAGTGGGGTTCACCCCTCCACTTT. This codes for CASSMPGQWGSPLHF.

This clonotype was found many times. The chain uses TRBV14 and TRBJ1-1; perhaps TRBD1 as D (6 bases). The CDR3 is 17 residues long. Looked up from germline, CDR1 is SGHDN and CDR2 is FVKESK. The V and J ends lost 6 bases and 4 bases respectively, with 24 bases between them. The CDR3 DNA sequence: TGTGCCAGCAGACCGCTGGTTAGTCGGGGGCCTGGCACTGAAGCTTTCTTT. Translating it yields CASRPLVSRGPGTEAFF.

In its sample, this clonotype was seen a few times. The chain recombines TRBV6-4 with TRBJ2-1, with D hard to call. The CDR3 length is 14 residues. Trimming shortened V by 6 bases and J by 9 bases, and 18 bases separated the two germline ends. The germline V gene has CDR1 MRHNA and CDR2 SNTAGT. The CDR3 sequence is CASRGDTISGEQFF. The CDR3 bases are TGTGCCAGCAGAGGAGACACGATTTCGGGTGAGCAGTTCTTC.